The T cell receptor (beta chain) under discussion was sequenced for a study of cytomegalovirus exposure and HLA in healthy donors. The PCR had 60 Vbeta and 13 Jbeta primers. Only in-frame clones appear in the TCRdb table, and some are missing; sequencing was by immunoSEQ multiplex PCR. This sample has 110,000 or so clones; 60% to 85% occur once, and the top ten carry 8.5% to 10%. CDR3 size: 14 residues. Trimming removed 2 bases from V and 1 base from J, with 7 bases in between. Germline assignment: CDR1 MNHNS and CDR2 SASEGT. The receptor comes from a woman aged 40 to 49 in good health and CMV-seropositive. The chain carries TRBV6-1 and TRBJ2-3, with D tentatively TRBD1 (5 bases). Sequenced input: PBMCs. The CDR3 coding sequence is TGTGCCAGCAGTGAATTACAGGGCACAGATACGCAGTATTTT. This gives the protein CASSELQGTDTQYF.